These 20 T cell receptor beta chains were all obtained from the same sample, sequenced in a study of T-cell memory formation after mild COVID-19. In TCRdb, the 5' RACE reads were re-called with MiXCR into one record per CDR3 protein. The sample has 160,000 or so distinct CDR3 sequences, around 30% seen once. The material sequenced was PBMCs or a T cell subset sorted from them (not recorded which). These receptors were taken from an adult woman who had mild COVID-19 (a few samples of this study predate the infection). Cell type and time point are not known.

The genes are TRBV6-5 and TRBJ1-1, with D uncertain. Germline CDR1 reads MNHEY; CDR2 reads SVGAGI. The CDR3 extends over 12 amino acids. V gave up 7 bases and J gave up 4 bases, with 10 bases separating them. CDR3 in amino acids: CASKDGSTEAFF. The CDR3 DNA is TGTGCCAGCAAAGATGGGAGCACTGAAGCTTTCTTT.

The V call is TRBV4-1, the J call TRBJ2-7, with no clear D. The length of the CDR3 is 15 residues. V was cut by 5 bases and J by 2 bases, with 16 bases left in between. Germline V CDR1 and CDR2: MGHRA, YSYEKL. The CDR3 sequence is CASSISSESTYEQYF. In DNA, the CDR3 is TGCGCCAGCAGCATCTCGTCTGAAAGTACCTACGAGCAGTACTTC.

The table lists this clonotype with a few counts. The junction departs from the called germline gene at one end, perhaps through a read error. V usage is TRBV6-2 or TRBV6-3 and J usage is TRBJ2-2; D gene unclear. The CDR3 consists of 15 residues. Germline-derived CDR1 and CDR2 are MNHEY and SVGEGT. The CDR3 region has the DNA TGTGCCAGCAGGGGTAATTTGGCGAACGCCGGGGAGCTGTTTTTT. Translated: CASRGNLANAGELFF.

The chain recombines TRBV2 with TRBJ2-7, with 10 bases identical to TRBD2. Germline V gene data show CDR1 as SNHLY and CDR2 as FYNNEI. The CDR3 consists of 18 residues. Trimming took 4 bases from V and 2 from J; bases not matched to a gene: 14. In DNA, the CDR3 is TGTGCCAGCAGTGCCGGGACTAGCGCGGTCCCCGGGACCTACGAGCAGTACTTC. Protein product: CASSAGTSAVPGTYEQYF.

The chain links TRBV29-1 to TRBJ2-5; tentative D call: TRBD1 (5 bases). Germline V CDR1 and CDR2: SQVTM, ANQGSEA. The CDR3 has 14 amino acids. V lost 1 base and J lost 4, with 13 bases in between. This chain's CDR3 is CSVEGPGNGETQYF. The CDR3 region has the DNA TGCAGCGTTGAAGGTCCAGGGAACGGAGAGACCCAGTACTTC.

This clonotype was detected a few times. CDR3 nucleotides: TGTGCCAGCAGCCCTCGGGGGGTGGACACCGGGGAGCTGTTTTTT. It yields the protein CASSPRGVDTGELFF. The J gene is TRBJ2-2, the V gene TRBV5-5; 7 bases are shared with TRBD2. The CDR3 is 15 residues long. CDR1 is SGHKS, CDR2 YYEKEE, per germline (reference sequence). Trimming took 4 bases from V and 3 from J; bases not matched to a gene: 6.

Points on this clonotype: At one end the junction does not follow the germline gene, possibly because of a read error. This chain links TRBV7-7 with TRBJ2-1; 11 bases map to TRBD1. The CDR3 is made up of 15 amino acids. Germline CDR1 SSHAT, CDR2 FNYEAQ (reference sequence). Here the CDR3 DNA reads TGTGCTAGCAGTTCGGACAGGGGGCTCTACAATGAGCAGTTCTTC. Its translation: CASSSDRGLYNEQFF. Filled out from reference TRBV7-7 and TRBJ2-1, the complete variable domain reads GAGVSQSPRYKVTKRGQDVTLRCDPISSHATLYWYQQALGQGPEFLTYFNYEAQPDKSGLPSDRFSAERPEGSISTLTIQRTEQRDSAMYRCASSSDRGLYNEQFFGPGTRLTVL.

J is TRBJ2-2 and V is TRBV12-3 or TRBV12-4; a weak D match, TRBD1 (5 bases). V shed 6 bases and J shed 1 base, with 15 bases lying between them. The CDR3 covers 16 residues. The CDR3 DNA sequence: TGTGCCAGCAGCCCAATCTGGCAGGGGAACACCGGGGAGCTGTTTTTT. It codes for CASSPIWQGNTGELFF.

This clonotype has only a few counts. The chain joins TRBV20-1 to TRBJ2-5; no clear D. Germline V lookup: CDR1 DFQATT, CDR2 SNEGSKA (reference sequence). V dropped 0 bases and J dropped 5 bases, with 10 bases sitting between them. The CDR3 runs to 13 residues. CDR3: CSARDVLRETQYF. CDR3 DNA sequence: TGCAGTGCTAGAGATGTTCTACGGGAGACCCAGTACTTC.

Only a few counts were recorded for this clonotype. The V call is TRBV7-9, the J call TRBJ2-1; maybe TRBD1 (5 bases). CDR1 SEHNR and CDR2 FQNEAQ come from the germline V gene (reference sequence). With 11 bases removed from V and 14 bases from J, the gap between germline ends came to 10 bases. This CDR3 contains 8 residues. CDR3 DNA: TGTGCCGGGGCGGACGAGTTCTTC. It translates to CAGADEFF.

The chain carries TRBV29-1 and TRBJ1-1; D not certain. The CDR3 runs to 14 residues. The V gene's germline CDR1 is SQVTM and CDR2 ANQGSEA. Trimming removed 0 bases from V and 4 bases from J, with 12 bases in between. This CDR3 reads CSVEDRPSGTEAFF. The CDR3 DNA reads TGCAGCGTTGAAGATCGACCCTCCGGCACTGAAGCTTTCTTT.

This clonotype was observed a single time. This chain joins TRBV15 and TRBJ1-3; no clear D gene. The CDR3 runs 15 residues. Trimming took 0 bases from V and 0 from J, leaving 6 bases between them. The germline gives CDR1 LNHNV, CDR2 YYDKDF (reference sequence). CDR3 DNA: TGTGCCACCAGCAGAGACCGGTACTCTGGAAACACCATATATTTT. Amino acids: CATSRDRYSGNTIYF.

The chain combines TRBV20-1 with TRBJ2-5; 9 nucleotides match TRBD2. The CDR3 is made up of 16 amino acids. Germline-derived CDR1 and CDR2 are DFQATT and SNEGSKA (reference sequence). J was trimmed by 5 bases and V by 2 bases; bases with no gene match: 12. CDR3 DNA: TGCAGTGCTAGAACGACTAGCGGTGGGGCGGGGGAGACCCAGTACTTC. Translating it yields CSARTTSGGAGETQYF.

This clonotype showed up just a few times. The V call is TRBV12-3 or TRBV12-4, the J call TRBJ2-7; D may be TRBD2 (5 bases). V was shortened by 3 bases and J by 2 bases, with 8 bases between the two germline ends. This CDR3 spans 13 amino acids. CDR3 sequence reads: CASSFGEPYEQYF. DNA for the CDR3: TGTGCCAGCAGTTTCGGGGAACCCTACGAGCAGTACTTC.

J is TRBJ2-3 and V is TRBV12-3 or TRBV12-4; D may be TRBD2 (7 bases). V lost 4 bases and J 5 bases, leaving 31 bases between the germline ends. This CDR3 spans 20 amino acids. The CDR3 DNA sequence: TGTGCCAGCAGTTCCGCTCCTTGGGCGGGGGCCGGGATGACTGTAGATACGCAGTATTTT. It yields the protein CASSSAPWAGAGMTVDTQYF.

V gene TRBV29-1 combines with J gene TRBJ2-7; weak D call: TRBD2 (6 bases). The CDR3 loop spans 13 amino acids. Trimming shortened V by 6 bases and J by 4 bases, and 16 bases separated the two germline ends. Germline V gives CDR1 SQVTM, CDR2 ANQGSEA. CDR3 amino acids: CSVVVAGKYEQYF. The CDR3 region has the DNA TGCAGCGTCGTAGTGGCGGGAAAGTACGAGCAGTACTTC.

The chain has TRBV6-2 or TRBV6-3 and TRBJ2-1; 9 bases fit TRBD1. Germline trimming cut 3 bases from V and 4 bases from J; bases unmatched to any gene: 4. The length of the CDR3 is 15 residues. In germline, CDR1 is MNHEY, CDR2 SVGEGT. The CDR3 DNA is TGTGCCAGCAGTTATCGGACAGGGGCGTACAATGAGCAGTTCTTC. Amino acids: CASSYRTGAYNEQFF.

This clonotype came up a few times. The rearrangement links TRBV7-2 to TRBJ1-5, with D maybe TRBD1 (5 bases). Trimming left V 5 bases short and J 6 bases short, with 20 bases between. CDR3 length: 16 residues. Germline V CDR1 and CDR2: SGHTA, FQGNSA. This CDR3 is CASSPGERGGGQPQHF. CDR3 DNA sequence: TGTGCCAGCAGCCCCGGCGAGCGGGGTGGGGGTCAGCCCCAGCATTTT.

In this sample, this clonotype turned up a few times. J is TRBJ2-7 and V is TRBV4-1; D remains ambiguous. V lost 1 base, J lost 2 bases, and 12 bases lay in between. The CDR3 runs to 15 residues. The germline CDR1 and CDR2 sequences are MGHRA and YSYEKL. The CDR3 DNA is TGCGCCAGCAGCCAAGGCGGCCGAAACCCCTACGAGCAGTACTTC. Amino acid sequence: CASSQGGRNPYEQYF.

J is TRBJ1-1 and V is TRBV14; possibly TRBD1 for D (5 bases). This CDR3 is built from 16 residues. From germline, CDR1 is SGHDN and CDR2 FVKESK. Trimming took off 3 bases at V and 4 bases at J, with 18 bases between the two ends. DNA for the CDR3: TGTGCCAGCAGCCACCGCCGTGGGGGGGTCGGCACTGAAGCTTTCTTT. Its protein product is CASSHRRGGVGTEAFF. Combining the CDR3 with reference TRBV14 and TRBJ1-1 gives the whole variable domain EAGVTQFPSHSVIEKGQTVTLRCDPISGHDNLYWYRRVMGKEIKFLLHFVKESKQDESGMPNNRFLAERTGGTYSTLKVQPAELEDSGVYFCASSHRRGGVGTEAFFGQGTRLTVV.